The rows below give T cell receptor beta chains drawn from one sample of a study of long-term antiretroviral therapy in people with HIV. Clones were sequenced by immunoSEQ multiplex PCR, and TCRdb holds only the in-frame ones, with some missing. The top ten hold 4.5% to 5.5% of the sample, which has under 30,000 clones, around 83% seen once. The sequences come from unsorted PBMCs, collected 3 years after starting antiretroviral therapy. The origin of the receptors is a man between 18 and 29 years old with HIV. Both conserved end residues are part of each CDR3. A D gene is named only where the DNA matches it firmly. Only some rows state a clone size, as once, few, many or a class for expanded clones.

clone size,J gene,D gene,V gene,CDR3 protein,CDR3 DNA
NA,TRBJ1-5,NA,TRBV6-5,CASSYSGQNQPQHF,TGTGCCAGCAGTTACTCTGGTCAGAATCAGCCCCAGCATTTT
once,TRBJ2-2,TRBD1,TRBV18,CASSHDRGPSTGELFF,TGTGCCAGCTCACACGACAGGGGGCCAAGCACCGGGGAGCTGTTTTTT
NA,TRBJ2-3,NA,TRBV4-2,CASSQPTLALESTNTQYF,TGTGCCAGCAGCCAACCTACCCTAGCGTTAGAGAGCACAAATACGCAGTATTTT
NA,TRBJ2-3,NA,TRBV10-3,CAISGRRGGGPDTQYF,TGTGCCATCAGTGGACGGAGGGGGGGAGGGCCCGATACGCAGTATTTT
NA,TRBJ2-1,TRBD2,TRBV5-1,CASSSATSLSYNEQFF,TGCGCCAGCAGCTCCGCGACTAGCCTTTCCTACAATGAGCAGTTCTTC
NA,TRBJ1-4,TRBD1,TRBV5-6,CASSGTGGRSPNFGKLFF,TGTGCCAGCAGCGGGACAGGGGGGCGTTCGCCTAATTTCGGAAAACTGTTTTTT
NA,TRBJ1-1,NA,TRBV2,CASTGWHARPNMNTEAFF,TGTGCCAGCACCGGATGGCACGCGAGACCAAACATGAACACTGAAGCTTTCTTT
NA,TRBJ2-1,TRBD1,TRBV7-9,CASRSGTGAPNEQFF,TGTGCCAGCAGGTCCGGGACAGGGGCTCCGAATGAGCAGTTCTTC
NA,TRBJ2-1,TRBD1,TRBV7-3,CASSRTRDRGSNEQFF,TGTGCCAGCAGCCGAACCCGGGACAGGGGGTCCAATGAGCAGTTCTTC
NA,TRBJ2-1,TRBD1,TRBV2,CASSSGQTISYNEQFF,TGTGCCAGCAGCTCGGGACAGACTATCTCCTACAATGAGCAGTTCTTC
NA,TRBJ1-4,NA,TRBV7-9,CASSLGPNGANEKLFF,TGTGCCAGCAGCTTGGGACCGAACGGAGCTAATGAAAAACTGTTTTTT
NA,TRBJ2-1,NA,TRBV5-5,CASSLVLGGSNEQFF,TGTGCCAGCAGCTTGGTGTTAGGGGGTAGCAATGAGCAGTTCTTC
few,TRBJ2-5,NA,TRBV27,CASSLGHQETQYF,TGTGCCAGCTCTCTGGGACACCAAGAGACCCAGTACTTC
few,TRBJ2-2,TRBD2,TRBV28,CASSSRGSGELFF,TGTGCCAGCAGTTCGCGGGGGTCCGGGGAGCTGTTTTTT
NA,TRBJ1-2,NA,TRBV19,CASSVPVGSTYLYGYTF,TGTGCCAGTAGTGTTCCGGTGGGATCCACATACCTCTATGGCTACACCTTC
few,TRBJ2-2,NA,TRBV7-6,CASSLRTDGELFF,TGTGCCAGCAGCTTAAGGACAGACGGGGAGCTGTTTTTT
few,TRBJ1-5,NA,TRBV19,CASSIGGIQPQHF,TGTGCCAGTAGTATCGGGGGGATCCAGCCCCAGCATTTT
once,TRBJ2-3,TRBD2,TRBV29-1,CSAERGGRGDTQYF,TGCAGCGCCGAGCGGGGGGGCCGTGGAGATACGCAGTATTTT
NA,TRBJ1-2,NA,TRBV7-9,CASSGQGLGYTF,TGTGCCAGCAGCGGCCAGGGTTTGGGCTACACCTTC
NA,TRBJ2-7,NA,TRBV6-1,CASSEGGIYEQYF,TGTGCCAGCAGTGAAGGGGGGATCTACGAGCAGTACTTC
few,TRBJ1-6,NA,TRBV6-1,CASSEEPVSGNSPLHF,TGTGCCAGCAGTGAAGAGCCCGTGAGTGGTAATTCACCCCTCCACTTT
NA,TRBJ2-7,NA,TRBV11-3,CASSLTEGYEQYF,TGTGCCAGCAGCTTAACCGAGGGTTACGAGCAGTACTTC
once,TRBJ1-2,TRBD1,TRBV27,CASQPTGNYGYTF,TGTGCCAGCCAACCGACAGGGAACTATGGCTACACCTTC
NA,TRBJ2-1,NA,TRBV13,CASTLRGYSYNEQFF,TGTGCCAGCACCTTGAGGGGGTATTCCTACAATGAGCAGTTCTTC
NA,TRBJ2-2,TRBD2,TRBV28,CASSFFTSAGELFF,TGTGCCAGCAGCTTTTTTACTAGCGCCGGGGAGCTGTTTTTT
NA,TRBJ2-3,NA,TRBV27,CASGPILDTQYF,TGTGCCAGCGGTCCAATTCTAGATACGCAGTATTTT
few,TRBJ2-2,NA,TRBV2,CASSIWAGDTGELFF,TGTGCCAGCAGTATCTGGGCAGGGGACACCGGGGAGCTGTTTTTT
NA,TRBJ1-1,TRBD1,TRBV7-6,CASSLYGTGKNTEAFF,TGTGCCAGCAGCTTATACGGGACAGGAAAGAACACTGAAGCTTTCTTT
NA,TRBJ1-1,NA,TRBV6-1,CASTGQINTEAFF,TGTGCCAGCACTGGACAGATAAACACTGAAGCTTTCTTT
NA,TRBJ2-5,NA,TRBV5-1,CASSPRTDQETQYF,TGCGCCAGCAGCCCGAGGACAGACCAAGAGACCCAGTACTTC
NA,TRBJ2-1,NA,TRBV10-3,CAIRGPANTNEQFF,TGTGCCATCAGGGGGCCAGCTAATACAAATGAGCAGTTCTTC
few,TRBJ1-2,TRBD1,TRBV6-1,CASSDRGQGLGYTF,TGTGCCAGCAGTGATAGGGGACAGGGGCTGGGCTACACCTTC
NA,TRBJ1-2,TRBD1,TRBV2,CASKQGAFGYTF,TGTGCCAGCAAACAGGGGGCCTTCGGCTACACCTTC
once,TRBJ2-3,NA,TRBV18,CASSPLAGSTDTQYF,TGTGCCAGCTCACCATTGGCGGGTAGCACAGATACGCAGTATTTT
NA,TRBJ2-5,NA,TRBV11-2,CASSFSNQETQYF,TGTGCCAGCAGCTTTTCTAACCAAGAGACCCAGTACTTC
NA,TRBJ1-2,TRBD1,TRBV6-1,CASSDQGQTFYGYTF,TGTGCCAGCAGTGACCAGGGACAGACTTTCTATGGCTACACCTTC
NA,TRBJ2-3,NA,TRBV7-2,CASSAFTDTQYF,TGTGCCAGCAGCGCCTTCACAGATACGCAGTATTTT
NA,TRBJ2-5,TRBD2,TRBV4-1,CASSQGNSGGVETQYF,TGCGCCAGCAGCCAAGGAAATAGCGGGGGGGTTGAGACCCAGTACTTC
NA,TRBJ2-1,NA,TRBV7-9,CASSPPREPNEQFF,TGTGCCAGCAGCCCACCAAGGGAGCCGAATGAGCAGTTCTTC
NA,TRBJ1-2,TRBD1,TRBV4-2,CASSHEDRALTF,TGTGCCAGCAGCCACGAGGACAGGGCCTTAACCTTC
few,TRBJ1-2,NA,TRBV7-3,CASSLGGVTGYTF,TGTGCCAGCAGCTTAGGCGGGGTGACTGGCTACACCTTC
NA,TRBJ2-5,TRBD2,TRBV5-1,CASSAPWGGIEGETQYF,TGCGCCAGCAGCGCCCCCTGGGGGGGTATCGAGGGGGAGACCCAGTACTTC
NA,TRBJ1-2,NA,TRBV6-5,CASSLQGWDGYTF,TGTGCCAGCAGCCTACAGGGATGGGATGGCTACACCTTC
few,TRBJ1-5,TRBD1,TRBV27,CASSPPGQVGQPQHF,TGTGCCAGCAGTCCACCGGGACAGGTGGGTCAGCCCCAGCATTTT
NA,TRBJ1-3,NA,TRBV5-1,CASSLGDRSENTIYF,TGCGCCAGCAGCTTGGGAGACAGGTCGGAAAACACCATATATTTT
NA,TRBJ1-2,NA,TRBV2,CASPLDHPGRNLYGYTF,TGTGCCAGCCCCCTCGACCATCCGGGACGGAACCTCTATGGCTACACCTTC
NA,TRBJ1-2,NA,TRBV28,CASSLSGADGYTF,TGTGCCAGCAGTTTATCAGGGGCCGATGGCTACACCTTC
NA,TRBJ2-5,NA,TRBV9,CASSGGYGQDLQETQYF,TGTGCCAGCAGTGGGGGGTATGGCCAAGACCTCCAAGAGACCCAGTACTTC
few,TRBJ1-2,NA,TRBV28,CASSYRDYGYTF,TGTGCCAGCAGTTACCGAGACTATGGCTACACCTTC
NA,TRBJ2-5,NA,TRBV10-2,CASRGATRQETQYF,TGCGCCTCTAGGGGGGCAACCCGCCAAGAGACCCAGTACTTC
NA,TRBJ2-5,NA,TRBV6-1,CAALKRDKRVTQYF,TGTGCAGCCCTAAAACGAGACAAACGAGTGACCCAGTACTTC
few,TRBJ1-5,NA,TRBV15,CATSRDNLRNQPQHF,TGTGCCACCAGCAGAGACAACCTACGCAATCAGCCCCAGCATTTT
NA,TRBJ2-7,TRBD2,TRBV28,CASRKRTSGTGSYEQYF,TGTGCCAGCAGAAAGCGGACTAGCGGGACCGGATCCTACGAGCAGTACTTC
once,TRBJ2-5,NA,TRBV7-6,CASSSGPSWETQYF,TGTGCCAGCAGTTCAGGGCCTAGCTGGGAGACCCAGTACTTC
NA,TRBJ1-2,NA,TRBV25-1,CASSEWGEGAGYTF,TGTGCCAGCAGTGAATGGGGGGAAGGGGCTGGCTACACCTTC
NA,TRBJ1-5,NA,TRBV2,CASSEEGGAAQPQHF,TGTGCCAGCAGTGAAGAGGGGGGCGCGGCTCAGCCCCAGCATTTT
NA,TRBJ1-2,NA,TRBV18,CASSPGGVYGYTF,TGTGCCAGCTCACCGGGAGGGGTGTATGGCTACACCTTC